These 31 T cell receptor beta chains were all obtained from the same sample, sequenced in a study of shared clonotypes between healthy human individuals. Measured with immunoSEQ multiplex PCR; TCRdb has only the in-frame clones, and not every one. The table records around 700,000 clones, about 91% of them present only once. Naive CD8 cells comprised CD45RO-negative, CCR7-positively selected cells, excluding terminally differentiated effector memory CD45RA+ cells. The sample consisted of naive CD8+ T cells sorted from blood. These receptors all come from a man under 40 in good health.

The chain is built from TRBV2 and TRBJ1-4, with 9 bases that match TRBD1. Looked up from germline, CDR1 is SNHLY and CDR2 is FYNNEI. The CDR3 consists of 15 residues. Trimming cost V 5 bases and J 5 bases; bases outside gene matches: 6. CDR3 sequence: CASSLPDRGNEKLFF. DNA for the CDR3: TGTGCCAGCAGTCTGCCGGACAGGGGAAATGAAAAACTGTTTTTT.

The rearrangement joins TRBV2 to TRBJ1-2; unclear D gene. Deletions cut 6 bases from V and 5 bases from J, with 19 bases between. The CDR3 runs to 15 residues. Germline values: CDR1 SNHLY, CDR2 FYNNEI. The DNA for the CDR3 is TGTGCCAGCAGGGAGTCGGTCGCAGTGAGGTATGGCTACACCTTC. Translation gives CASRESVAVRYGYTF.

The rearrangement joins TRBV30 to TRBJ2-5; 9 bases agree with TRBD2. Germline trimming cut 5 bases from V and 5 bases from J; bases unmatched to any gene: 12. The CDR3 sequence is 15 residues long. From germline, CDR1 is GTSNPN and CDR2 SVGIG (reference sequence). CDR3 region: CAWARAGGPLETQYF. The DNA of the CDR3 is TGTGCCTGGGCCCGGGCGGGAGGGCCTTTGGAGACCCAGTACTTC.

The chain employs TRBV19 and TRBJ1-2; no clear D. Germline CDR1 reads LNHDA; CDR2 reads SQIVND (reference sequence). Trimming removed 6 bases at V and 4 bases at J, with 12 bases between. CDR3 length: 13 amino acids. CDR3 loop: CASSPTPGYGYTF. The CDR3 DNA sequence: TGTGCCAGTAGCCCGACACCCGGCTATGGCTACACCTTC. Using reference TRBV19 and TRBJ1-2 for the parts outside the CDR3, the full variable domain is DGGITQSPKYLFRKEGQNVTLSCEQNLNHDAMYWYRQDPGQGLRLIYYSQIVNDFQKGDIAEGYSVSREKKESFPLTVTSAQKNPTAFYLCASSPTPGYGYTFGSGTRLTVV.

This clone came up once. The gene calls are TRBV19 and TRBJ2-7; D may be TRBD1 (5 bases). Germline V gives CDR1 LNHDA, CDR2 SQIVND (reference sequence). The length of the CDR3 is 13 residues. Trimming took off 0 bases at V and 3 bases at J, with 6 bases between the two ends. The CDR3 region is CASSIDGHYEQYF. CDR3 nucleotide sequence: TGTGCCAGTAGTATAGACGGACACTACGAGCAGTACTTC. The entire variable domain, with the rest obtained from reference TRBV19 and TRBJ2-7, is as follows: DGGITQSPKYLFRKEGQNVTLSCEQNLNHDAMYWYRQDPGQGLRLIYYSQIVNDFQKGDIAEGYSVSREKKESFPLTVTSAQKNPTAFYLCASSIDGHYEQYFGPGTRLTVT.

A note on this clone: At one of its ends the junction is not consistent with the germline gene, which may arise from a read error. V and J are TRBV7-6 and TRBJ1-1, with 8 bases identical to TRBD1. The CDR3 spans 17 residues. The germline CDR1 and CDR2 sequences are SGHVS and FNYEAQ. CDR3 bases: TGTGCCACCAGCGTAACCCCCCTGACAGGGGTCAACACTGAAGCTTTCTTT. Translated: CATSVTPLTGVNTEAFF.

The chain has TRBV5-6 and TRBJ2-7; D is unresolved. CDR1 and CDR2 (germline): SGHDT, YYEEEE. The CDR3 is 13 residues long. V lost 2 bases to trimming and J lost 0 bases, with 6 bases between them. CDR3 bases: TGTGCCAGCAGCTTCAGCAGCTCCTACGAGCAGTACTTC. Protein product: CASSFSSSYEQYF.

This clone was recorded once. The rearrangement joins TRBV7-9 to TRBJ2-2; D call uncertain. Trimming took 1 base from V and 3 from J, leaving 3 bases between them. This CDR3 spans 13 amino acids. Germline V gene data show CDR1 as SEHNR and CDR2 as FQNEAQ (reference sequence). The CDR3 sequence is CASSLGDTGELFF. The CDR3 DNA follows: TGTGCCAGCAGCTTAGGCGACACCGGGGAGCTGTTTTTT. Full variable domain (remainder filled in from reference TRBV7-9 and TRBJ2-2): DTGVSQNPRHKITKRGQNVTFRCDPISEHNRLYWYRQTLGQGPEFLTYFQNEAQLEKSRLLSDRFSAERPKGSFSTLEIQRTEQGDSAMYLCASSLGDTGELFFGEGSRLTVL.

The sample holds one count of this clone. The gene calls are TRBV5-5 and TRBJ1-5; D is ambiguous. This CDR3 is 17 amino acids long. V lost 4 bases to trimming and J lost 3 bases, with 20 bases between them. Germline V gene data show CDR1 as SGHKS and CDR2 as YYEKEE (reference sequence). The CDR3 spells CASSAKEQLAYNQPQHF. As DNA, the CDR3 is TGTGCCAGCAGCGCAAAGGAGCAACTGGCGTACAATCAGCCCCAGCATTTT.

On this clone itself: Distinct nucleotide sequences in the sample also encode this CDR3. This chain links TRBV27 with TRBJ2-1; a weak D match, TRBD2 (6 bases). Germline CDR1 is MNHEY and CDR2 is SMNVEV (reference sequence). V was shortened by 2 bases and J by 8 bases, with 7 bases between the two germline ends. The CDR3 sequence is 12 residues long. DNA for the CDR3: TGTGCCAGCAGTTTACGCGGGGATGAGCAGTTCTTC. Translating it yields CASSLRGDEQFF.

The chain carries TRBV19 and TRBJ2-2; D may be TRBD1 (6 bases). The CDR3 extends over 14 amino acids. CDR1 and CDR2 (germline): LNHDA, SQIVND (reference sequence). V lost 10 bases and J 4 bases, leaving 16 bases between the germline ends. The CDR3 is CATTPGTLTGELFF. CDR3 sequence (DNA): TGTGCCACCACCCCCGGGACACTCACCGGGGAGCTGTTTTTT.

The CDR3 reads CASSGGTSGWSPYEQYF. The CDR3 DNA reads as TGTGCCAGCAGCGGAGGGACTAGCGGGTGGAGTCCCTACGAGCAGTACTTC. The chain carries TRBV5-5 and TRBJ2-7; 12 positions agree with TRBD2. The length of the CDR3 is 17 residues. CDR1 and CDR2 from the germline V gene are SGHKS and YYEKEE (reference sequence). Losses at the gene ends were 4 bases for V and 2 bases for J; bases not matched to a gene: 10.

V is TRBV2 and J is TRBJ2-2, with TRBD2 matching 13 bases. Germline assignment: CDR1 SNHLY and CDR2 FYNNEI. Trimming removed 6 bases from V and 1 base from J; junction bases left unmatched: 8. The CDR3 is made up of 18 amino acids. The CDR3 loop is CASRGRLAGGLNTGELFF. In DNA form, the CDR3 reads TGTGCCAGCAGGGGACGACTAGCGGGAGGCTTGAACACCGGGGAGCTGTTTTTT.

CDR3 sequence (DNA): TGCGCCAGCAGCTGGGACAGGTCCCCAACTAATGAAAAACTGTTTTTT. Its protein product is CASSWDRSPTNEKLFF. The genes are TRBV5-1 and TRBJ1-4, with TRBD1 identical over 8 bases. Germline CDR1 and CDR2: SGHRS and YFSETQ. The V segment lost 3 bases and the J segment 0 bases; nucleotides outside the gene matches: 4. The length of the CDR3 is 16 residues.

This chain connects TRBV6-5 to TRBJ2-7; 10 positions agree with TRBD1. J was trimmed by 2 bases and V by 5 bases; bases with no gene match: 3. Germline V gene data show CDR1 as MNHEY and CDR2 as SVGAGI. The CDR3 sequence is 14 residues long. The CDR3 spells CASSGDRGPYEQYF. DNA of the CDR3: TGTGCCAGCAGTGGGGACAGGGGACCCTACGAGCAGTACTTC.

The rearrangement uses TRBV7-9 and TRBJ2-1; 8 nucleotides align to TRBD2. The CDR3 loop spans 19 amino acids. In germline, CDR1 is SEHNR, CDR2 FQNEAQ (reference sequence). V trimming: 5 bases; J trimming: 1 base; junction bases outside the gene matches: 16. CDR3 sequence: CASSPLAGANRTSYNEQFF. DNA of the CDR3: TGTGCCAGCAGCCCTCTAGCGGGCGCGAACAGGACATCCTACAATGAGCAGTTCTTC.

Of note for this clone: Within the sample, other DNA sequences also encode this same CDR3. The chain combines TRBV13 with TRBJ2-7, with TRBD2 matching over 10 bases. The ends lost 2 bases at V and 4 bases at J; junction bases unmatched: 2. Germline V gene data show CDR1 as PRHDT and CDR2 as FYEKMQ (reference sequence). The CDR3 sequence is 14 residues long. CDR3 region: CASSLSGRGYEQYF. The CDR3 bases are TGTGCCAGCAGCTTAAGCGGGAGGGGTTACGAGCAGTACTTC.

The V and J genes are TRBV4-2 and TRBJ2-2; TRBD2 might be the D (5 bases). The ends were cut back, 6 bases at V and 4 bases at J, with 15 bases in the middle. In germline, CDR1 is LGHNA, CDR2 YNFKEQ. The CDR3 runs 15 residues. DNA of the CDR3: TGTGCCAGCAGGGGCGAGGGCGGGCTCACCGGGGAGCTGTTTTTT. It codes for CASRGEGGLTGELFF.

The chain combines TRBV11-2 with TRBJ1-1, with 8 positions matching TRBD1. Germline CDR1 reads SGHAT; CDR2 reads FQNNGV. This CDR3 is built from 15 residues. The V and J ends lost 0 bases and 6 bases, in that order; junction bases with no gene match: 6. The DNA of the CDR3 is TGTGCCAGCAGCTTAGAGGACAGGGATGAGGCTGAAGCTTTCTTT. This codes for CASSLEDRDEAEAFF.

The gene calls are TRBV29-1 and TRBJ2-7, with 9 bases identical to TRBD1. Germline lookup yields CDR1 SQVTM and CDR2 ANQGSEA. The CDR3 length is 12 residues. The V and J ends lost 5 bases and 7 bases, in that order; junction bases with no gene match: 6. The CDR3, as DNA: TGCAGCGTTAAGGACAGGGGTTGGGAGCAGTACTTC. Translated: CSVKDRGWEQYF.

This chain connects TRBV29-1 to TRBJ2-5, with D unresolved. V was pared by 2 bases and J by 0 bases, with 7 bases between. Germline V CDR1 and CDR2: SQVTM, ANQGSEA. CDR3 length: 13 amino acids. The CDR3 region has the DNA TGCAGCGTTGAACAACCTTACCAAGAGACCCAGTACTTC. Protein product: CSVEQPYQETQYF. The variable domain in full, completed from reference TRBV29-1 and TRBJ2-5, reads SAVISQKPSRDICQRGTSLTIQCQVDSQVTMMFWYRQQPGQSLTLIATANQGSEATYESGFVIDKFPISRPNLTFSTLTVSNMSPEDSSIYLCSVEQPYQETQYFGPGTRLLVL.

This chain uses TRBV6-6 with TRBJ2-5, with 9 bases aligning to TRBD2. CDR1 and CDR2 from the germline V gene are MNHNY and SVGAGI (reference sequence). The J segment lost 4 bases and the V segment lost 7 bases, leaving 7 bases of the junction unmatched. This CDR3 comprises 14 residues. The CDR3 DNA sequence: TGTGCCAGCACCATAGCGGGAGAGGTAGAGACCCAGTACTTC. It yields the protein CASTIAGEVETQYF.

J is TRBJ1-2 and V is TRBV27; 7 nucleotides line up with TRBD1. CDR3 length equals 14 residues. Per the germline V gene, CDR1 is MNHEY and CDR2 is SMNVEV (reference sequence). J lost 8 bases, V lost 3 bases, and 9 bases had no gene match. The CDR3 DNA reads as TGTGCCAGCAGTTTGGGAGGGGGCGCGGTAGGCTACACCTTC. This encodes CASSLGGGAVGYTF.

This CDR3 reads CASSVRQGNEIEETQYF. The CDR3 nucleotides read TGCGCCAGCAGTGTACGACAGGGGAATGAAATTGAAGAGACCCAGTACTTC. The V and J genes are TRBV5-1 and TRBJ2-5; 8 bases line up with TRBD1. The germline gives CDR1 SGHRS, CDR2 YFSETQ. V dropped 5 bases and J dropped 3; count of bases not matched to a gene: 15. The CDR3 contains 17 residues.

The CDR3, as DNA: TGCAGCGTTGAGCGCCACCTCTCCTACAATGAGCAGTTCTTC. Amino acid sequence: CSVERHLSYNEQFF. This rearrangement joins TRBV29-1 to TRBJ2-1; D not resolved. The V gene's germline CDR1 is SQVTM and CDR2 ANQGSEA. The CDR3 is 14 amino acids. Deletions cut 3 bases from V and 0 bases from J, with 9 bases between.

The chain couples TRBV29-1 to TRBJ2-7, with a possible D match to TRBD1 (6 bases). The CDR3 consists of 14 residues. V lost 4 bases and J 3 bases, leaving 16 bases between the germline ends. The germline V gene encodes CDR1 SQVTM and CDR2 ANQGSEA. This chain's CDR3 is CSVGRAGASYEQYF. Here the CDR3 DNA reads TGCAGCGTTGGTCGGGCAGGGGCTAGCTACGAGCAGTACTTC.

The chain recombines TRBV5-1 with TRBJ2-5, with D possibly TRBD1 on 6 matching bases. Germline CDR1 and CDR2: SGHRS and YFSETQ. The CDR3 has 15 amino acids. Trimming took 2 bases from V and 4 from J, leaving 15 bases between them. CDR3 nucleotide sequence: TGCGCCAGCAGCTTCGGAGCTATGGGGGCAGAGACCCAGTACTTC. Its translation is CASSFGAMGAETQYF.

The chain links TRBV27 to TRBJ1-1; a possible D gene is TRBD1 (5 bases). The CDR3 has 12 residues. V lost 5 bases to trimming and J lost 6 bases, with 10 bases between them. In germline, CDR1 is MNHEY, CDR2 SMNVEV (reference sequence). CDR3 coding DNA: TGTGCCAGCAGTGGGGACGTCGCTGAAGCTTTCTTT. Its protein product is CASSGDVAEAFF.

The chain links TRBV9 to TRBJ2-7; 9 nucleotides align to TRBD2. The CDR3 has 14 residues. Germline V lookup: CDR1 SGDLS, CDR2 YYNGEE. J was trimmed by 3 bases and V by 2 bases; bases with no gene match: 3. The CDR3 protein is CASSVSGRDYEQYF. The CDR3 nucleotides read TGTGCCAGCAGCGTTAGCGGGAGAGACTACGAGCAGTACTTC. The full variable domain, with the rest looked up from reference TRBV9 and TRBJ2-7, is DSGVTQTPKHLITATGQRVTLRCSPRSGDLSVYWYQQSLDQGLQFLIQYYNGEERAKGNILERFSAQQFPDLHSELNLSSLELGDSALYFCASSVSGRDYEQYFGPGTRLTVT.

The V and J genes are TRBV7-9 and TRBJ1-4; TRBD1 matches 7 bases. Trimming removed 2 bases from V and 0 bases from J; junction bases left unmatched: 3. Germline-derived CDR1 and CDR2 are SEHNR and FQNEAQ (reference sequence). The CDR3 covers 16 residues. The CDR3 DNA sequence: TGTGCCAGCAGCTTAAGGGACAGCGCAACTAATGAAAAACTGTTTTTT. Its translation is CASSLRDSATNEKLFF.

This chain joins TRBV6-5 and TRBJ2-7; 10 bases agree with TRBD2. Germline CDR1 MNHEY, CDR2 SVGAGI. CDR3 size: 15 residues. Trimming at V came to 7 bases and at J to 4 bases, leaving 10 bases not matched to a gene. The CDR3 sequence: CASNGLAEVFYEQYF. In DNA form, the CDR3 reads TGTGCCAGCAATGGACTAGCGGAAGTCTTTTACGAGCAGTACTTC.